Shown below are 10 T cell receptor beta chains from a single sample sequenced in a study of cytomegalovirus exposure and HLA in healthy donors. Generated by immunoSEQ multiplex PCR, the TCRdb table keeps only in-frame clones and is missing some. The sample contains over 250,000 clones, around 86% of which appear only once. The sample taken for sequencing was PBMCs. All receptors come from a woman aged 18-29 years in good health and CMV-seronegative.

In nucleotides, the CDR3 is TGTGCCAGCAGCCCGGATCCCTGGGAGGGGACTGAAGCTTTCTTT. Its translation: CASSPDPWEGTEAFF. The V and J genes are TRBV5-6 and TRBJ1-1; tentatively, D is TRBD1 (5 bases). The CDR3 runs to 15 residues. Trimming pared 4 bases from V and 5 bases from J, leaving 18 bases between. Germline V lookup: CDR1 SGHDT, CDR2 YYEEEE. The entire variable domain, with the rest obtained from reference TRBV5-6 and TRBJ1-1, is as follows: DAGVTQSPTHLIKTRGQQVTLRCSPKSGHDTVSWYQQALGQGPQFIFQYYEEEERQRGNFPDRFSGHQFPNYSSELNVNALLLGDSALYLCASSPDPWEGTEAFFGQGTRLTVV.

This chain links TRBV7-2 with TRBJ2-7, with 8 bases fitting TRBD2. Germline trimming cut 1 base from V and 2 bases from J; bases unmatched to any gene: 7. The CDR3 contains 16 residues. Germline CDR1 is SGHTA and CDR2 is FQGNSA. The CDR3 DNA reads TGTGCCAGCAGCTTAGTAGTCGGGGGGGCCACCTACGAGCAGTACTTC. The encoded protein is CASSLVVGGATYEQYF.

The chain combines TRBV19 with TRBJ1-2; possible D gene TRBD1, 6 bases. The CDR3 contains 12 residues. Trimming took off 8 bases at V and 13 bases at J, with 20 bases between the two ends. The germline CDR1 and CDR2 sequences are LNHDA and SQIVND (reference sequence). The DNA for the CDR3 is TGTGCCAGTCAGTCCGGGACAACTTCTTGCACCTTC. Its translation: CASQSGTTSCTF. The entire variable domain, with the rest obtained from reference TRBV19 and TRBJ1-2, is as follows: DGGITQSPKYLFRKEGQNVTLSCEQNLNHDAMYWYRQDPGQGLRLIYYSQIVNDFQKGDIAEGYSVSREKKESFPLTVTSAQKNPTAFYLCASQSGTTSCTFGSGTRLTVV.

V gene TRBV30 combines with J gene TRBJ1-6; possibly TRBD1 for D (6 bases). The germline gives CDR1 GTSNPN, CDR2 SVGIG (reference sequence). The V gene lost 4 bases and the J gene lost 10 bases, with 17 bases spanning the gap. CDR3 length: 14 amino acids. In nucleotides, the CDR3 is TGTGCCTGGACACTTGACAGGCCTAGCTCACCCCTCCACTTT. Protein sequence: CAWTLDRPSSPLHF.

J is TRBJ1-2 and V is TRBV29-1, with D uncertain. V was cut by 3 bases and J by 2 bases, with 10 bases left in between. Germline V CDR1 and CDR2: SQVTM, ANQGSEA. This CDR3 region has 13 residues. CDR3 sequence (DNA): TGCAGCGTTGAGCTAATCCTAAACTATGGCTACACCTTC. Translation: CSVELILNYGYTF.

V is TRBV30 and J is TRBJ1-2; possible D gene TRBD1, 6 bases. CDR1 and CDR2 from the germline V gene are GTSNPN and SVGIG (reference sequence). The CDR3 length is 13 residues. V was pared by 0 bases and J by 8 bases, with 13 bases between. The CDR3 DNA reads as TGTGCCTGGAGTGTACGGACAGTCCGGGGCTACACCTTC. Translation gives CAWSVRTVRGYTF.

This chain connects TRBV5-4 to TRBJ1-2; 9 bases agree with TRBD1. This CDR3 region has 18 residues. The trim removed 0 bases at V and 5 bases at J, leaving 14 bases unmatched. CDR1 is SGHNT and CDR2 is YYREEE in the germline V gene (reference sequence). As DNA, the CDR3 is TGTGCCAGCAGCTTGGGGGCCGGGACAGGGCTCGAGGGATATGGCTACACCTTC. As protein: CASSLGAGTGLEGYGYTF.

The V and J genes are TRBV10-3 and TRBJ1-5; D might be TRBD1 (5 bases). This CDR3 has 17 residues. Germline values: CDR1 ENHRY, CDR2 SYGVKD. V dropped 0 bases and J dropped 1 base, with 13 bases sitting between them. CDR3 region: CAISESGGAGSNQPQHF. The CDR3 DNA is TGTGCCATCAGTGAGTCGGGCGGGGCAGGAAGCAATCAGCCCCAGCATTTT.

The chain has TRBV18 and TRBJ2-5; 9 nucleotides agree with TRBD1. The CDR3 is 16 amino acids. J gave up 2 bases and V 3 bases, and 7 bases lay outside the gene matches. CDR1 is KGHSH, CDR2 LQKENI, per germline. CDR3 amino acids: CASSPRSGQGQETQYF. The CDR3 bases are TGTGCCAGCTCACCGAGATCGGGACAGGGTCAAGAGACCCAGTACTTC.

The V and J genes are TRBV7-9 and TRBJ1-2, with D tentatively TRBD1 (5 bases). Between the trimmed V and J ends, which lost 5 bases and 8 bases, there was a span of 21 bases. The V gene's germline CDR1 is SEHNR and CDR2 FQNEAQ (reference sequence). The length of the CDR3 is 15 residues. CDR3 in DNA: TGTGCCAGCAGCCCTGATCTGGGCAGGGCGAGCGGCTACACCTTC. Its translation is CASSPDLGRASGYTF.